This TCR beta chain was captured in a study of T cell changes during pregnancy in multiple sclerosis (dated by TCRdb to 2018 to 2020). Background on the whole study: The study looked at changes in the T cell repertoire across pregnancy in women with multiple sclerosis.

The V and J ends are trimmed by 1 base and 3 bases, leaving 7 bases between them. As encoded in the germline V gene (reference sequence), CDR1 is GTSNPN while CDR2 is SVGIG. The CDR3 runs 13 amino acids, cysteine and phenylalanine included. The CDR3 DNA has 39 bases and is translated from base 1. The library was built by means of the immunoSEQ multiplex PCR assay. Held by TCRdb, this immuneACCESS table contains in-frame sequences only and omits some clones. Under half of the omission traces to an unresolved V gene where checked; the cause of the rest is unknown. The sample table shows around 27,000 clones, and over 85% are seen once. The ten largest clones take up around 0.67% of the sample. In the case of this clone: Its specific antigen is unknown. Base qualities are not recorded, but no much larger clone differs from it by a single base.

The sequence joins TRBV30 to TRBJ1-5; the D gene is perhaps TRBD1, from 6 matching bases. This sequence originates from a female donor with multiple sclerosis, enrolled in a pregnancy study. The sequencing here drew on CD4+ T cells from peripheral blood mononuclear cells, taken in the first trimester of pregnancy. The CDR3 has the sequence CAWSAGDNQPQHF. The bases read TGTGCCTGGAGTGCAGGGGACAATCAGCCCCAGCATTTT.